This entry is about one T cell receptor beta chain. Germline values: CDR1 ENHRY, CDR2 SYGVKD. The CDR3 consists of 13 residues. The V and J ends lost 10 bases and 5 bases respectively, with 18 bases between them. The sample comes from a study of technical replicates of blood from a handful of donors. Profiled with immunoSEQ multiplex PCR; TCRdb holds only in-frame clones, not every one. Here the sample spans more than 90,000 clones, more than 90% being singletons. Sequencing used T cells isolated from PBMCs. This clonotype was obtained from a human donor in good health. The chain couples TRBV10-3 to TRBJ2-7, with D possibly TRBD2 on 6 matching bases. The CDR3 loop is CATLGTAQNEQYF. The CDR3, as DNA: TGTGCCACCCTAGGGACTGCCCAGAACGAGCAGTACTTC.